Below, 5 T cell receptor beta chains from the same sample are listed, as sequenced in a study of T cell repertoires and leukemia-associated antigens. Via MiXCR, TCRdb re-called the 5' RACE reads, giving one row per CDR3 protein. The sample holds about 11,000 distinct CDR3 sequences; roughly 43% are singletons and the top ten take 27%. These receptors' antigens are unknown. The specimen sequenced was CD3+ T cells sorted from blood and cultured. These receptors all come from a female donor in good health.

This clonotype has a handful of counts. Lacking the conserved final phenylalanine or tryptophan, this CDR3 likely reflects a read error. The rearrangement uses TRBV29-1 and TRBJ2-4, with D maybe TRBD1 (6 bases). The CDR3 totals 16 residues. Germline loops: CDR1 SQVTM, CDR2 ANQGSEA. Here the CDR3 reads CSVRTRQDIAKSIQYS. The CDR3 DNA follows: TGCAGCGTTAGGACCCGACAGGACATAGCCAAAAGCATTCAGTACTCC.

This clonotype was seen many times. This chain connects TRBV4-1 to TRBJ2-7; 9 positions match TRBD1. CDR1 is MGHRA and CDR2 is YSYEKL in the germline V gene. After removal of 1 base from V and 6 bases from J, the junction contained 16 bases not matched to a gene. CDR3 length: 18 amino acids. The CDR3 DNA follows: TGCGCCAGCAGCCAAGTAGGTTGGCGGGACAGGGACGCCGGCGAGCAGTACTTC. Translated: CASSQVGWRDRDAGEQYF.

As regards this clonotype: This may arise from a read error, as a much more abundant clone is one base away. Given the absence of the conserved phenylalanine or tryptophan at the CDR3 end, a read error is likely. This chain connects TRBV15 to TRBJ1-5, with D uncertain. Germline V CDR1 and CDR2: LNHNV, YYDKDF (reference sequence). CDR3 length equals 8 residues. DNA for the CDR3: TGTAGCAATCAGCCCCAGCATTCT. It yields the protein CSNQPQHS.

This clonotype was detected ten times or more. The chain joins TRBV19 to TRBJ1-2; D remains unclear. V lost 5 bases to trimming and J lost 4 bases, with 8 bases between them. Germline-derived CDR1 and CDR2 are LNHDA and SQIVND (reference sequence). The CDR3 contains 12 residues. CDR3 sequence: CASSLQTYGYTF. CDR3 DNA: TGTGCCAGTAGTCTACAAACCTATGGCTACACCTTC.

On this clonotype: The junction and the germline gene differ at one end; a read error may be behind it. This chain connects TRBV7-9 to TRBJ2-1; TRBD2 might be the D (6 bases). Germline-derived CDR1 and CDR2 are SEHNR and FQNEAQ (reference sequence). This CDR3 region has 19 residues. CDR3 protein: CASSLDFPLAVLSYNEQSF. The CDR3 DNA reads as TGTGCCAGCAGCTTAGATTTCCCCTTAGCGGTACTCTCCTACAATGAGCAGTCCTTC.